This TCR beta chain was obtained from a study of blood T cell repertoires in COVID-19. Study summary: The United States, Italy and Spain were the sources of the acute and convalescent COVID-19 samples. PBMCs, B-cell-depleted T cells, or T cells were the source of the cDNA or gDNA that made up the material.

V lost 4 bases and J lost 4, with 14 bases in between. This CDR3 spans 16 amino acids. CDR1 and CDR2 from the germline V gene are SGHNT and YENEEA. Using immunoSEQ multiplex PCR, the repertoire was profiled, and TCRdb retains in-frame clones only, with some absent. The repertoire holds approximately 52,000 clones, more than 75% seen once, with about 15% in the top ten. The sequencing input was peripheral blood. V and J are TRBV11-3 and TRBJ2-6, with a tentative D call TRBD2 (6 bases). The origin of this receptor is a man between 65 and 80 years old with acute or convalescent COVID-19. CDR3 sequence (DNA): TGTGCCAGCAGCTCGGGACTCCTGGGGGGGGCCAACGTCCTGACTTTC. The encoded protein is CASSSGLLGGANVLTF.